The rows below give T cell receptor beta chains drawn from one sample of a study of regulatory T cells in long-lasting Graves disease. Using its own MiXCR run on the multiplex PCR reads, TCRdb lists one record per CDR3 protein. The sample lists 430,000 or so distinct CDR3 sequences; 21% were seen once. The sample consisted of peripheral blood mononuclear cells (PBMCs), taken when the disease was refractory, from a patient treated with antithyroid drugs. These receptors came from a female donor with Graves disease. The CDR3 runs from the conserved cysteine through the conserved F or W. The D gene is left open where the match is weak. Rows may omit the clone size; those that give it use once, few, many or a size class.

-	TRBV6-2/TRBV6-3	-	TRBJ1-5	TGTGCCAGCCAGGGGCTCCTGATCAATCAGCCCCAGCATTTT	CASQGLLINQPQHF
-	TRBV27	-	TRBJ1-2	TGTGCCAGCAGTTTATCGGGATATGACTACACCTTC	CASSLSGYDYTF
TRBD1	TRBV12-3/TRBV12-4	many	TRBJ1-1	TGTGCCAGCACCTCCCGGGACAGGGGGCTAATCACTGAAGCTTTCTTT	CASTSRDRGLITEAFF
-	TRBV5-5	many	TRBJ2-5	TGTGCCAGCAGCTCGGAACTCCAGGGGCGGCAAGAGACCCAGTACTTC	CASSSELQGRQETQYF
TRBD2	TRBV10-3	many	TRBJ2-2	TGTGCCATCAGTGAGTCATTCACCGGGAGGAGAAACGGGGAGCTGTTTTTT	CAISESFTGRRNGELFF
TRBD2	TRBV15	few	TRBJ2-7	TGTGCCACCAGCAGAGGGACTAGCACGGGCCGCTGGCAGTACTTC	CATSRGTSTGRWQYF
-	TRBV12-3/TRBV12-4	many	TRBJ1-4	TGTGCCAGCAGCCCTCGTGGTGAAAAACTGTTTTTT	CASSPRGEKLFF
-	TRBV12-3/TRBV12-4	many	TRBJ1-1	TGTGCCAGCAGGGGAGGAGGAACTGAAGCTTTCTTT	CASRGGGTEAFF
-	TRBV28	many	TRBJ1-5	TGTGCCAGCAGTTTAGGTCGGGGGCATGGCAATCAGCCCCAGCATTTT	CASSLGRGHGNQPQHF
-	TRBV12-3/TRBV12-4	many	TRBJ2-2	TGTGCCGCTTACGGCACATCGAACACCGGGGAGCTGTTTTTT	CAAYGTSNTGELFF
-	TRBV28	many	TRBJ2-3	TGTGCCAGCAGTTTTGGCAGCACAGATACGCAGTATTTT	CASSFGSTDTQYF
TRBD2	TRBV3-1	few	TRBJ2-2	TGTGCCAGCAGCCTCCCCTGGGCGGGAGTTGGCGGGGAGCTGTTTTTT	CASSLPWAGVGGELFF
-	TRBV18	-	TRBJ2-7	TGTGCCAGCTCACTCAGCCTAGAAAATTACGAGCAGTACTTC	CASSLSLENYEQYF
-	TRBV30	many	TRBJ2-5	TGTGCCTGGAGTGGGGAGCTCGACCTTCAAGAGACCCAGTACTTC	CAWSGELDLQETQYF
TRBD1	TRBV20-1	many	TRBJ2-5	TGCAGTGCTACTGGACAGGGGTTGGAGACCCAGTACTTC	CSATGQGLETQYF
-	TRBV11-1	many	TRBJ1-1	TGTGCCAGCAGCTCGATTGGGACGTCCAACACTGAAGCTTTCTTT	CASSSIGTSNTEAFF
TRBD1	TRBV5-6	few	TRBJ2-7	TGTGCCAGCAGAAAGACAGGGGCGTCCTACGAGCAGTACTTC	CASRKTGASYEQYF
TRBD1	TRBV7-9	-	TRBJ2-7	TGTGCCAGCAGCACACCCATACAGGGGGCGAAACTCGAGCAGTACTTC	CASSTPIQGAKLEQYF
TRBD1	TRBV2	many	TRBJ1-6	TGTGCCAGCATTCAGGGGGCCTTTAATTCACCCCTCCACTTT	CASIQGAFNSPLHF
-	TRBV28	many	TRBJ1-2	TGTGCCAGCAGTACTATAGCTAACTATGGCTACACCTTC	CASSTIANYGYTF
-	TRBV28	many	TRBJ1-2	TGTGCCAGCAGTTTACTTTGGACCCCCAACTATGGCTACACCTTC	CASSLLWTPNYGYTF
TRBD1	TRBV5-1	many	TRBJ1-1	TGCGCCAGCGGCGGACAGGGGGTGGACACTGAAGCTTTCTTT	CASGGQGVDTEAFF
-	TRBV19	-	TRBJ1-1	TGTGCCAGTAGTATAGACAGCGGCACTGAAGCTTTCTTT	CASSIDSGTEAFF
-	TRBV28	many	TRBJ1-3	TGTGCCAGCAGTGGGGGTACCTCTGGAAACACCATATATTTT	CASSGGTSGNTIYF
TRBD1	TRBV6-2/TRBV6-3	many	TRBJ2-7	TGTGCCAGCAGTGAAGGAGAGGGGGCGGCGGAGCAGTACTTC	CASSEGEGAAEQYF
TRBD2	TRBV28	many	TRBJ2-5	TGTGCCAGCAGACCGGGACTAGCGGGAGTCTTGCAAGAGACCCAGTACTTC	CASRPGLAGVLQETQYF
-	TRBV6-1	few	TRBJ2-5	TGTGCCAGCAGTGCCACAGCCTCCCGTTTCCAAGAGACCCAGTACTTC	CASSATASRFQETQYF
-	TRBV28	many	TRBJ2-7	TGTGCCAGCAGTACCCGTGGGGGGGCGGGCGAGCAGTACTTC	CASSTRGGAGEQYF